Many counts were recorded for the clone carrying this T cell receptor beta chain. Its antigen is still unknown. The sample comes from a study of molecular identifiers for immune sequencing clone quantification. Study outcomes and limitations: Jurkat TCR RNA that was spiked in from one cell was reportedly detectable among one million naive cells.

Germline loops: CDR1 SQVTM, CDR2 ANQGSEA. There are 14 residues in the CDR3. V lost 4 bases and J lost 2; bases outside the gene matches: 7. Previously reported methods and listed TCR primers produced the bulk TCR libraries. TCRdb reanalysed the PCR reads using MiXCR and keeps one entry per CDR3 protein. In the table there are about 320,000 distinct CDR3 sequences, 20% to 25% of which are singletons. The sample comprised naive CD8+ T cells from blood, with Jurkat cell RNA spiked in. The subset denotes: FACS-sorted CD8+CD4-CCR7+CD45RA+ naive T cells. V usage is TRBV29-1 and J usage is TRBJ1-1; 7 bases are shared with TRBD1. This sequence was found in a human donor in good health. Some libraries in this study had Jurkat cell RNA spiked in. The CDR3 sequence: CSVAGRGINTEAFF. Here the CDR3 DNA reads TGCAGCGTTGCCGGCAGGGGGATCAACACTGAAGCTTTCTTT.